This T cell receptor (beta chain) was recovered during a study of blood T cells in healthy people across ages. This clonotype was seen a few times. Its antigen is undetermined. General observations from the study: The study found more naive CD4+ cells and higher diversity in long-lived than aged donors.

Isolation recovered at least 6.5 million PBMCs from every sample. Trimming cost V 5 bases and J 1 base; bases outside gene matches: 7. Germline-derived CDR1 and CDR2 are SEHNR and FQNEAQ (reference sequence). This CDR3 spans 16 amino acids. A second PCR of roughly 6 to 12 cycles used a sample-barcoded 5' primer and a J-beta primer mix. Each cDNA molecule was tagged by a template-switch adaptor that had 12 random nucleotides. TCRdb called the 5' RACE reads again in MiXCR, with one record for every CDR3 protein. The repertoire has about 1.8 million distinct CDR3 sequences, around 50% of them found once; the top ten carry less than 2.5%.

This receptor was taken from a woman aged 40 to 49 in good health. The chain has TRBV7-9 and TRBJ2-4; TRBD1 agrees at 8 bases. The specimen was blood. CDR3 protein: CASSGGQGLAKNIQYF. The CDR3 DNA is TGTGCCAGCAGCGGAGGACAGGGCCTCGCCAAAAACATTCAGTACTTC.